The present T cell receptor beta chain was sequenced within a study of siplizumab effects on memory and regulatory T cells. Study-wide findings and caveats: Proliferating siplizumab-culture Tregs lacked confirmation of suppressive function. Alloreactive CD4+ clones that could be mapped were on average about 70% Treg-derived with siplizumab, against 25% to 30% in controls. Naive versus memory phenotype went unassigned for roughly 75-96% of proliferating CD4+ or CD8+ clones.

Remarks on this clone: Its antigen remains unidentified.

Data came from immunoSEQ multiplex PCR; TCRdb stores just in-frame clones and leaves some out. In the table there are about 72,000 clones, about 90% of which are singletons. Trimming stripped 5 bases from V and 5 bases from J, with 11 bases between. Germline V gene sequence: CDR1 LNHDA, CDR2 SQIVND (reference sequence). The CDR3 is made up of 13 amino acids. The clonotype comes from a human donor in good health. Sequencing was carried out using CD8+ T cells sorted from blood. The chain recombines TRBV19 with TRBJ2-3; D uncertain. Here the CDR3 reads CASSYNLKDTQYF. CDR3 nucleotide sequence: TGTGCCAGTAGTTACAATTTGAAAGATACGCAGTATTTT.